A single sample gave rise to the 21 T cell receptor beta chains below, sequenced in a study of technical replicates of blood from a few donors. Clones were read by immunoSEQ multiplex PCR, and TCRdb kept only the in-frame ones, dropping some. The table lists 13,000 to 15,000 clones, around 82% of them singletons. What was sequenced was PBMCs. Source of these receptors: a human donor in good health.

By sample share, this clone is medium-sized. The CDR3 bases are TGCGCCAGCAGACAGGCCCCGAACACTGAAGCTTTCTTT. It yields the protein CASRQAPNTEAFF. V and J are TRBV10-2 and TRBJ1-1, with D possibly being TRBD1 (5 bases). V was trimmed by 6 bases and J by 1 base, leaving 9 bases between them. The CDR3 extends over 13 amino acids. Germline V gene sequence: CDR1 WSHSY, CDR2 SAAADI.

The chain combines TRBV4-1 with TRBJ2-2, with 7 bases matching TRBD2. The germline V gene encodes CDR1 MGHRA and CDR2 YSYEKL. CDR3 length: 17 residues. J gave up 1 base and V 1 base, and 6 bases lay outside the gene matches. The CDR3 here is CASSQVSLAVNTGELFF. The CDR3 DNA reads as TGCGCCAGCAGCCAAGTTAGCCTAGCGGTGAACACCGGGGAGCTGTTTTTT.

The V call is TRBV27, the J call TRBJ2-7; D is possibly TRBD2 (6 bases). Per germline, CDR1 MNHEY and CDR2 SMNVEV (reference sequence). The CDR3 length is 12 residues. V was cut by 8 bases and J by 4 bases, with 12 bases left in between. DNA of the CDR3: TGTGCCAGCCGCGGGATCGGGTACGAGCAGTACTTC. This encodes CASRGIGYEQYF.

The chain employs TRBV6-5 and TRBJ2-7; tentatively, D is TRBD1 (6 bases). V was clipped by 4 bases and J by 6 bases, with 13 bases between them. Per the germline V gene, CDR1 is MNHEY and CDR2 is SVGAGI. The CDR3 consists of 13 residues. The CDR3: CASSSTGPGEQYF. DNA for the CDR3: TGTGCCAGCAGTTCGACAGGTCCGGGCGAGCAGTACTTC.

In regard to this clone: One junction end does not reproduce the germline sequence, and a read error may be involved. V is TRBV14 and J is TRBJ2-3; maybe TRBD2 (6 bases). The CDR3 length is 13 residues. Per germline, CDR1 SGHDN and CDR2 FVKESK. The CDR3 DNA reads as TGTGCCAGCAGCCAAGAGGGGAGCGGGTTTAATCATTTT. It codes for CASSQEGSGFNHF.

This clone was counted only a few times. This chain's CDR3 is CASSLAGVPAGELFF. The CDR3 DNA reads TGTGCCAGCAGCTTGGCGGGAGTGCCGGCCGGGGAGCTGTTTTTT. V is TRBV5-4 and J is TRBJ2-2; tentative D call: TRBD2 (6 bases). CDR1 SGHNT and CDR2 YYREEE come from the germline V gene (reference sequence). The CDR3 runs to 15 residues. V dropped 0 bases and J dropped 6 bases, with 12 bases sitting between them. The whole variable domain, remainder taken from reference TRBV5-4 and TRBJ2-2, is ETGVTQSPTHLIKTRGQQVTLRCSSQSGHNTVSWYQQALGQGPQFIFQYYREEENGRGNFPPRFSGLQFPNYSSELNVNALELDDSALYLCASSLAGVPAGELFFGEGSRLTVL.

This CDR3 reads CASSVGLAGYQETQYF. The DNA for the CDR3 is TGTGCCAGCAGCGTAGGTCTAGCGGGATACCAAGAGACCCAGTACTTC. The chain carries TRBV9 and TRBJ2-5; 9 bases fit TRBD2. CDR3 length equals 16 residues. J was trimmed by 0 bases and V by 0 bases; bases with no gene match: 3. In germline, CDR1 is SGDLS, CDR2 YYNGEE.

This clone turned up a few times. CDR3 protein: CASSEAPGQGAGEQYF. In DNA form, the CDR3 reads TGTGCCAGCAGTGAAGCACCGGGACAGGGGGCAGGCGAGCAGTACTTC. The V gene is TRBV6-1, the J gene TRBJ2-7; 12 nucleotides agree with TRBD1. CDR3 length: 16 residues. Germline assignment: CDR1 MNHNS and CDR2 SASEGT. The junction had 6 bases not matched to a gene; V was cut back by 0 bases and J by 6 bases.

The chain couples TRBV30 to TRBJ1-5, with 7 positions matching TRBD1. The CDR3 length is 15 residues. The V gene end was trimmed by 2 bases and the J gene end by 3 bases; junction bases not matched to a gene: 7. CDR1 and CDR2 (germline): GTSNPN, SVGIG (reference sequence). As DNA, the CDR3 is TGTGCCTGGAGTCGATCAGGGGGATACAATCAGCCCCAGCATTTT. Protein product: CAWSRSGGYNQPQHF.

The gene calls are TRBV7-8 and TRBJ2-1; no definite D call. The V and J ends lost 4 bases and 9 bases respectively, with 7 bases between them. Germline CDR1 SGHVS, CDR2 FQNEAQ. The CDR3 sequence is 11 residues long. The CDR3 sequence is CASSSRGEQFF. In nucleotides, the CDR3 is TGTGCCAGCAGCTCGCGTGGTGAGCAGTTCTTC.

The rearrangement links TRBV7-9 to TRBJ2-1, with D possibly matching TRBD2 (6 bases). Germline V gene sequence: CDR1 SEHNR, CDR2 FQNEAQ (reference sequence). The CDR3 is made up of 16 amino acids. Trimming left V 1 base short and J 8 bases short, with 18 bases between. The CDR3 DNA reads as TGTGCCAGCAGCTTAGTTGCGGGGTTAGGTAGCGATGAGCAGTTCTTC. Its protein is CASSLVAGLGSDEQFF.

The chain is built from TRBV2 and TRBJ2-7; a weak D match, TRBD2 (5 bases). Trimming stripped 8 bases from V and 3 bases from J, with 11 bases between. The CDR3 covers 12 residues. CDR1 and CDR2 (germline): SNHLY, FYNNEI. CDR3 bases: TGTGCCAGCTTGGACTTATACTACGAGCAGTACTTC. Amino acid sequence: CASLDLYYEQYF.

This sequence joins TRBV27 and TRBJ2-1; TRBD2 might be the D (5 bases). The CDR3 spans 16 residues. V was cut by 5 bases and J by 7 bases, with 21 bases left in between. Germline V gives CDR1 MNHEY, CDR2 SMNVEV (reference sequence). CDR3 DNA sequence: TGTGCCAGCAGTATGCCCCCGGGATCCTTGACGAATGAGCAGTTCTTC. It yields the protein CASSMPPGSLTNEQFF.

The chain employs TRBV19 and TRBJ2-1; 7 bases line up with TRBD1. The length of the CDR3 is 15 residues. Trimming took 1 base from V and 7 from J; bases not matched to a gene: 7. Germline CDR1 reads LNHDA; CDR2 reads SQIVND (reference sequence). The CDR3 region is CASSIAQTGWNEQFF. For the CDR3, the DNA is TGTGCCAGTAGTATAGCCCAGACAGGGTGGAATGAGCAGTTCTTC.

The chain combines TRBV11-2 with TRBJ2-7; 10 bases align to TRBD2. Looked up from germline, CDR1 is SGHAT and CDR2 is FQNNGV. There are 15 residues in the CDR3. With 4 bases clipped from V and 5 bases from J, the junction kept 8 bases outside the gene matches. The CDR3, as DNA: TGTGCCAGCAGCTCGACACTAGCGGGATCCCACGAGCAGTACTTC. Translated, it gives CASSSTLAGSHEQYF.

This clone was seen just once. This chain joins TRBV2 and TRBJ2-7; 15 bases are shared with TRBD2. The CDR3 spans 17 residues. Germline V CDR1 and CDR2: SNHLY, FYNNEI. J lost 5 bases, V lost 6 bases, and 11 bases had no gene match. CDR3 bases: TGTGCCAGCAGCAACGGACTAGCGGGAGGGCCTATCCACGAGCAGTACTTC. Protein: CASSNGLAGGPIHEQYF.

Only one count was recorded for this clone. The V call is TRBV19, the J call TRBJ2-5; 8 nucleotides align to TRBD1. This CDR3 comprises 16 residues. Germline V gene data show CDR1 as LNHDA and CDR2 as SQIVND (reference sequence). Trimming took 5 bases from V and 5 from J; bases not matched to a gene: 13. The CDR3 loop is CASSRNLRGRGETQYF. CDR3 DNA sequence: TGTGCCAGTAGTCGGAACCTCAGGGGGCGCGGGGAGACCCAGTACTTC.

The chain employs TRBV30 and TRBJ2-3; D is ambiguous. The V end lost 7 bases, the J end lost 2 bases, and 13 bases lay between the germline ends. The CDR3 is 13 residues long. Germline lookup yields CDR1 GTSNPN and CDR2 SVGIG (reference sequence). Here the CDR3 reads CASSDTYTDTQYF. The CDR3 coding sequence is TGTGCCTCCTCAGACACCTACACAGATACGCAGTATTTT.

V gene TRBV12-5 combines with J gene TRBJ2-2; no firm D call. CDR1 and CDR2 from the germline V gene are LGHNT and FRNRAP. V was clipped by 0 bases and J by 6 bases, with 5 bases between them. The CDR3 is 13 residues long. The CDR3 here is CASGLVLSGELFF. Written as DNA, the CDR3 is TGTGCTAGTGGTTTGGTACTGTCCGGGGAGCTGTTTTTT.

This clone showed up just a few times. The chain uses TRBV7-9 and TRBJ1-2; D may be TRBD1 (5 bases). From germline, CDR1 is SEHNR and CDR2 FQNEAQ (reference sequence). V was pared by 5 bases and J by 3 bases, with 16 bases between. The CDR3 is 15 residues long. The CDR3 nucleotides are TGTGCCAGCAGCCCCGGCCGGGGGTTTGACTATGGCTACACCTTC. It is translated as CASSPGRGFDYGYTF.

This sequence joins TRBV7-9 and TRBJ1-5; D gene uncertain. V was shortened by 5 bases and J by 4 bases, with 9 bases between the two germline ends. Germline loops: CDR1 SEHNR, CDR2 FQNEAQ (reference sequence). The length of the CDR3 is 13 residues. In DNA form, the CDR3 reads TGTGCCAGCAGCACGGGAATTAATCAGCCCCAGCATTTT. It codes for CASSTGINQPQHF.